Listed below are T cell receptor beta chains from one sample, sequenced in a study of blood T cell repertoires in COVID-19. TCRdb's copy holds only in-frame clones and misses some; the assay was immunoSEQ multiplex PCR. The repertoire includes 200,000 to 250,000 clones, approximately 78% of them detected once, and approximately 8.4% sits in the top ten. The specimen sequenced was peripheral blood. These receptors were obtained from an elderly woman with COVID-19, enrolled during active disease. CDR3s include the opening cysteine and the closing phenylalanine or tryptophan. Each record gives: J gene, D gene, clone size, V gene, CDR3 DNA, CDR3 protein. D genes are given only for firm matches. Clone size appears in some rows only: once, few, many, or a class for an expanded clone.

TRBJ1-5,-,-,TRBV10-3,TGTGCCACTGGGGAGAAACAATTCCCCTCCGAGGAGCCCCAGCATTTT,CATGEKQFPSEEPQHF
TRBJ2-5,-,-,TRBV5-1,TGCGCCAGCAGCTTGGGGGGGACACGCCCGAGGCAAGAGACCCAGTACTTC,CASSLGGTRPRQETQYF
TRBJ1-2,-,-,TRBV14,TGTGCCAGCAGCCCGGGACTCAACTATGGCTACACCTTC,CASSPGLNYGYTF
TRBJ2-1,-,-,TRBV16,TGTGCCAGCAGCCAAAGCAGGGCCGATGAGCAGTTCTTC,CASSQSRADEQFF
TRBJ2-7,TRBD2,-,TRBV7-6,TGTGCCAGCAGCCTCCAGGGGACTAGCGGCGCTGAGGGGCAGTACTTC,CASSLQGTSGAEGQYF
TRBJ1-3,-,-,TRBV7-2,TGTGCCAGCAGCTTCGGGGGACCTGGAAACACCATATATTTT,CASSFGGPGNTIYF
TRBJ2-1,-,-,TRBV21-1,TGTGCCAGCAGCACTACAGGGGCCGCAGATGGTGAGCAGTTCTTC,CASSTTGAADGEQFF
TRBJ1-6,-,few,TRBV11-2,TGTGCCAGCAGCTTAGATCGGTGGTCACCCCTCCACTTT,CASSLDRWSPLHF
TRBJ2-4,-,-,TRBV2,TGTGCCAGCAACCCATCCGGGGTAGCCCACATTCAGTACTTC,CASNPSGVAHIQYF
TRBJ2-7,-,-,TRBV3-1/TRBV3-2,TGTGCCAGCAGCGAAGCGGGACACTCCTACGAGCAGTACTTC,CASSEAGHSYEQYF
TRBJ1-2,-,-,TRBV7-9,TGTGCCAGCAGCTCCCTCTCGACAGGCTCCATGGGCGGCTACACCTTC,CASSSLSTGSMGGYTF
TRBJ1-1,TRBD1,-,TRBV5-5,TGTGCCAGCAGCCGAGACCTTGACTTACAGGGGGCACGGACTGAAGCTTTCTTT,CASSRDLDLQGARTEAFF
TRBJ1-2,-,-,TRBV7-2,TGTGCCAGCAGCAGACAAGGGTCAGGGGGCTACACCTTC,CASSRQGSGGYTF
TRBJ2-2,-,once,TRBV7-3,TGTGCCAGCAGCTTAACGTCGAGCTTTTACACCGGGGAGCTGTTTTTT,CASSLTSSFYTGELFF
TRBJ2-1,TRBD2,once,TRBV2,TGTGCCAGTGGGACTAGCGGGAGTAATGAGCAGTTCTTC,CASGTSGSNEQFF
TRBJ2-1,TRBD2,-,TRBV6-2/TRBV6-3,TGTGCCAGCAGTTACTCGGGTCGGACTAGCGGGAGGGTCCGCGACAATGAGCAGTTCTTC,CASSYSGRTSGRVRDNEQFF